The TCR beta chain under discussion was sequenced for a study of blood T cell repertoires in COVID-19. About the study: In each case, the material was cDNA or gDNA derived from T cells, B-cell-depleted T cells, or PBMCs.

The method was immunoSEQ multiplex PCR; TCRdb's version includes in-frame clones alone and lacks a portion of them. Of around 400,000 clones listed, about 88% are singletons. V shed 9 bases, J shed 3 bases, and the junction held 10 bases outside the gene matches. CDR1 SGHRS and CDR2 YFSETQ come from the germline V gene. CDR3 length: 14 residues. Exposed participants came across a COVID-19 case within 2 weeks before study entry. The rearrangement joins TRBV5-1 to TRBJ2-3, with 7 bases identical to TRBD1. The sample consisted of PBMCs or T cells enriched from blood (not recorded which). The clonotype was recovered from a woman aged 18 to 35 who had been exposed to COVID-19. CDR3 amino acids: CATQRTGGTDTQYF. The CDR3 DNA reads TGCGCCACCCAGCGGACAGGTGGGACAGATACGCAGTATTTT. The full variable domain, with the rest looked up from reference TRBV5-1 and TRBJ2-3, is KAGVTQTPRYLIKTRGQQVTLSCSPISGHRSVSWYQQTPGQGLQFLFEYFSETQRNKGNFPGRFSGRQFSNSRSEMNVSTLELGDSALYLCATQRTGGTDTQYFGPGTRLTVL.